Ten or more counts support the clone carrying this T cell receptor (beta chain). Its antigen is unknown. The read is 3 residues too short to cover the CDR3 end, so that end is filled in from the germline J gene. Germline CDR1 is DFQATT and CDR2 is SNEGSKA (reference sequence). This CDR3 region has 16 residues. With 4 bases removed from V and 1 base from J, the gap between germline ends came to 17 bases. Sequencing was performed with immunoSEQ multiplex PCR; in TCRdb, only in-frame clones are kept and a portion is missing. This sample shows around 40,000 clones and no singletons; 2.1% rests with the ten largest. These data come from a study of T cell clonality in common variable immunodeficiency. Points from the study as a whole: Links between repertoire features and CVID complications were heterogeneity-limited. Common variable immunodeficiency TCR beta sequences reportedly had fewer deletions and N-nucleotide insertions.

This chain joins TRBV20-1 and TRBJ1-3; D is perhaps TRBD1 (6 bases). The sequencing input was peripheral blood mononuclear cells. This sequence was found in a person aged 18 to 75 in good health. The CDR3 loop is CSAIPRERGSGNTIYF. CDR3 DNA (partial): TGCAGTGCTATCCCCAGGGAAAGGGGGTCTGGAAACACC.